The 24 T cell receptor beta chains presented below share a single source sample, sequenced in a study of shared clonotypes between healthy human individuals. Produced via immunoSEQ multiplex PCR; TCRdb's table is partial and in-frame only. The sample comprises 2 million to 2.5 million clones, about 94% of which are singletons, and around 0.13% rests with the top ten. Sequencing was carried out using naive CD4+ T cells sorted from blood. The subset is: CD45RA+ positively selected. These receptors all come from a man aged 18 to 30 in good health.

In regard to this clone: Other DNA sequences from this sample encode an identical CDR3 as well. The chain combines TRBV6-5 with TRBJ2-3, with D tentatively TRBD2 (6 bases). The CDR3 is made up of 14 amino acids. Germline loops: CDR1 MNHEY, CDR2 SVGAGI. The V and J ends lost 6 bases and 0 bases respectively, with 10 bases between them. The CDR3 protein is CASSRDFSTDTQYF. The CDR3 coding sequence is TGTGCCAGCAGCAGGGACTTCAGCACAGATACGCAGTATTTT.

V usage is TRBV28 and J usage is TRBJ2-1; 12 positions agree with TRBD2. CDR3 length equals 15 residues. Trimming cost V 7 bases and J 4 bases; bases outside gene matches: 5. Per the germline V gene, CDR1 is MDHEN and CDR2 is SYDVKM. CDR3 sequence reads: CASTSSGGDYNEQFF. The DNA of the CDR3 is TGTGCCAGCACCTCTAGCGGGGGGGATTACAATGAGCAGTTCTTC.

The chain uses TRBV7-2 and TRBJ1-5, with TRBD1 matching over 7 bases. The trim removed 5 bases at V and 5 bases at J, leaving 18 bases unmatched. CDR3 size: 18 residues. Germline CDR1 is SGHTA and CDR2 is FQGNSA. In DNA, the CDR3 is TGTGCCAGCAGCCGAACAGGGGTAGGGGTACCCATTGATCAGCCCCAGCATTTT. Protein product: CASSRTGVGVPIDQPQHF.

This rearrangement joins TRBV5-4 to TRBJ1-2; D is possibly TRBD1 (6 bases). Trimming pared 4 bases from V and 8 bases from J, leaving 15 bases between. The CDR3 extends over 13 amino acids. The germline gives CDR1 SGHNT, CDR2 YYREEE (reference sequence). The CDR3 nucleotides read TGTGCCAGCAGCCTACGACAGGAGCGAGGCTACACCTTC. It yields the protein CASSLRQERGYTF.

DNA for the CDR3: TGTGCCATCGGGCTAGCGGGAGAGACCCAGTACTTC. Its translation is CAIGLAGETQYF. The genes are TRBV10-3 and TRBJ2-5; TRBD2 aligns across 8 bases. This CDR3 region has 12 residues. Germline CDR1 ENHRY, CDR2 SYGVKD. With 8 bases clipped from V and 4 bases from J, the junction kept 3 bases outside the gene matches.

The chain employs TRBV6-5 and TRBJ1-3; TRBD1 matches at 9 bases. V dropped 2 bases and J dropped 8; count of bases not matched to a gene: 1. The length of the CDR3 is 13 residues. CDR1 is MNHEY and CDR2 is SVGAGI in the germline V gene. CDR3 DNA: TGTGCCAGCAGTTACGGGACAGGGTACACCATATATTTT. Its protein product is CASSYGTGYTIYF.

The chain uses TRBV5-1 and TRBJ2-5, with 8 positions matching TRBD1. The CDR3 contains 14 residues. With V trimmed by 5 bases and J by 5 bases, 8 bases remained unmatched. In germline, CDR1 is SGHRS, CDR2 YFSETQ. CDR3 nucleotides: TGCGCCAGCAGTCCCACAGGGGGTACGGAGACCCAGTACTTC. Encoded protein: CASSPTGGTETQYF.

The genes are TRBV9 and TRBJ2-1; the D is unclear. From germline, CDR1 is SGDLS and CDR2 YYNGEE. This CDR3 has 12 residues. V lost 4 bases and J 9 bases, leaving 11 bases between the germline ends. The CDR3 DNA reads TGTGCCAGCAGCTCCAGGTCGGGTGAGCAGTTCTTC. Residues: CASSSRSGEQFF.

The genes are TRBV10-3 and TRBJ1-2, with TRBD1 matching 9 bases. The CDR3 has 16 amino acids. Germline V gene sequence: CDR1 ENHRY, CDR2 SYGVKD. The V gene end was trimmed by 7 bases and the J gene end by 5 bases; junction bases not matched to a gene: 14. CDR3 DNA sequence: TGTGCCATCACCCAGGACAGGGGTGGTATGGGGTATGGCTACACCTTC. It yields the protein CAITQDRGGMGYGYTF.

The chain combines TRBV27 with TRBJ1-6; 9 bases fit TRBD1. Germline V lookup: CDR1 MNHEY, CDR2 SMNVEV (reference sequence). This CDR3 spans 18 amino acids. Trimming at V came to 2 bases and at J to 0 bases, leaving 5 bases not matched to a gene. This CDR3 reads CASSLDRGSFSYNSPLHF. Written as DNA, the CDR3 is TGTGCCAGCAGTTTAGACAGGGGGTCCTTCTCCTATAATTCACCCCTCCACTTT.

The chain carries TRBV11-3 and TRBJ2-6; D unclear. Trimming took off 4 bases at V and 0 bases at J, with 7 bases between the two ends. This CDR3 contains 15 residues. Germline V gene sequence: CDR1 SGHNT, CDR2 YENEEA. CDR3 nucleotides: TGTGCCAGCAGCTCAGGCCTCTCTGGGGCCAACGTCCTGACTTTC. Translation: CASSSGLSGANVLTF.

The genes are TRBV4-2 and TRBJ2-7; TRBD2 is a possible D gene (6 bases). Trimming pared 6 bases from V and 9 bases from J, leaving 15 bases between. Germline values: CDR1 LGHNA, CDR2 YNFKEQ. The CDR3 runs 12 residues. The CDR3 DNA sequence: TGTGCCAGCAGATCCCGAGCGGGCCGGCAGTACTTC. Protein product: CASRSRAGRQYF.

The chain combines TRBV25-1 with TRBJ2-3; TRBD2 matches at 7 bases. This CDR3 spans 15 amino acids. V dropped 4 bases and J dropped 4; count of bases not matched to a gene: 8. Germline V CDR1 and CDR2: MGHDK, SYGVNS. CDR3 in amino acids: CASSAQGLDADTQYF. CDR3 DNA sequence: TGTGCCAGCAGTGCTCAAGGACTAGATGCAGATACGCAGTATTTT.

This clone was detected only once. The chain couples TRBV6-5 to TRBJ2-3; 10 nucleotides match TRBD1. Germline assignment: CDR1 MNHEY and CDR2 SVGAGI. The CDR3 sequence is 12 residues long. The ends lost 9 bases at V and 4 bases at J; junction bases unmatched: 1. The CDR3, as DNA: TGTGCCAGTGGACAGGGGGCAGATACGCAGTATTTT. Translating gives CASGQGADTQYF.

The chain uses TRBV7-3 and TRBJ2-1; D remains ambiguous. Germline V gene sequence: CDR1 SGHTA, CDR2 FQGTGA. Trimming took off 5 bases at V and 7 bases at J, with 21 bases between the two ends. The CDR3 extends over 16 amino acids. The CDR3 protein is CASSPPPRNEGNEQFF. The CDR3 DNA reads TGTGCCAGCAGCCCACCCCCGCGGAACGAAGGGAATGAGCAGTTCTTC.

This clone occurred once. This sequence joins TRBV6-5 and TRBJ2-7; D is ambiguous. The CDR3 extends over 14 amino acids. CDR1 is MNHEY, CDR2 SVGAGI, per germline. The V gene lost 5 bases and the J gene lost 2 bases, with 13 bases spanning the gap. CDR3 region: CASSREVGAYEQYF. As DNA, the CDR3 is TGTGCCAGCAGTAGAGAGGTAGGAGCCTACGAGCAGTACTTC.

As concerns this clone: The sample carries other DNA sequences with the same CDR3. The rearrangement uses TRBV25-1 and TRBJ1-5, with D tentatively TRBD1 (5 bases). V lost 4 bases to trimming and J lost 6 bases, with 10 bases between them. The CDR3 is 13 amino acids. The germline V gene encodes CDR1 MGHDK and CDR2 SYGVNS. CDR3 bases: TGTGCCAGCAGTGTTGGGGGAACTCAGCCCCAGCATTTT. Translating it yields CASSVGGTQPQHF. Looking up the rest from reference TRBV25-1 and TRBJ1-5 gives the full variable domain: EADIYQTPRYLVIGTGKKITLECSQTMGHDKMYWYQQDPGMELHLIHYSYGVNSTEKGDLSSESTVSRIRTEHFPLTLESARPSHTSQYLCASSVGGTQPQHFGDGTRLSIL.

The chain combines TRBV28 with TRBJ1-2; unclear D gene. V was cut by 2 bases and J by 6 bases, with 10 bases left in between. Germline CDR1 MDHEN, CDR2 SYDVKM. This CDR3 is 13 amino acids long. CDR3 amino acids: CASSLRLYDGYTF. Here the CDR3 DNA reads TGTGCCAGCAGTTTACGTCTCTATGATGGCTACACCTTC.

V and J are TRBV7-2 and TRBJ2-3, with 9 bases matching TRBD1. The CDR3 consists of 14 residues. Per the germline V gene, CDR1 is SGHTA and CDR2 is FQGNSA. Written as DNA, the CDR3 is TGTGCAGTCACAGGGGGCGGGATGGTAGATACGCAGTATTTT. Translation gives CAVTGGGMVDTQYF. The variable domain in full, completed from reference TRBV7-2 and TRBJ2-3, reads GAGVSQSPSNKVTEKGKDVELRCDPISGHTALYWYRQSLGQGLEFLIYFQGNSAPDKSGLPSDRFSAERTGGSVSTLTIQRTQQEDSAVYLCAVTGGGMVDTQYFGPGTRLTVL.

The CDR3 nucleotides read TGCGCCAGCAGCCAGGTTGAAAGGCCCGAGACCCAGTACTTC. This encodes CASSQVERPETQYF. This sequence joins TRBV4-1 and TRBJ2-5; no definite D call. The V and J ends lost 3 bases and 5 bases respectively, with 13 bases between them. This CDR3 spans 14 amino acids. Germline CDR1 and CDR2: MGHRA and YSYEKL.

V is TRBV9 and J is TRBJ1-6, with D unclear. Germline CDR1 is SGDLS and CDR2 is YYNGEE. V was cut by 0 bases and J by 10 bases, with 5 bases left in between. The CDR3 runs 12 residues. The CDR3 sequence is CASSVDRSPLHF. DNA for the CDR3: TGTGCCAGCAGCGTAGATCGGTCACCCCTCCACTTT.

This chain joins TRBV27 and TRBJ1-6; TRBD1 is a possible D gene (6 bases). Trimming stripped 2 bases from V and 7 bases from J, with 12 bases between. The CDR3 covers 15 residues. Germline CDR1 and CDR2: MNHEY and SMNVEV (reference sequence). CDR3 nucleotide sequence: TGTGCCAGCAGTTTAAGCGGGACACTAAATTCACCCCTCCACTTT. It encodes CASSLSGTLNSPLHF.

The chain recombines TRBV27 with TRBJ1-2, with D possibly being TRBD1 (6 bases). CDR1 and CDR2 from the germline V gene are MNHEY and SMNVEV (reference sequence). The CDR3 totals 13 residues. Trimming cost V 5 bases and J 4 bases, with 11 bases left between them. CDR3 region: CASSRGTSYGYTF. The CDR3 DNA reads TGTGCCAGCAGTAGGGGGACGAGCTATGGCTACACCTTC.

This clone showed up just a few times. This chain links TRBV28 with TRBJ1-2; 8 bases line up with TRBD1. J gave up 4 bases and V 7 bases, and 5 bases lay outside the gene matches. The CDR3 totals 13 residues. CDR1 is MDHEN and CDR2 is SYDVKM in the germline V gene. The CDR3 protein is CASTTGALYGYTF. The CDR3 nucleotides read TGTGCCAGCACGACAGGGGCACTCTATGGCTACACCTTC.